This passage covers 8 T cell receptor beta chains from one sample sequenced in a study of blood T cell repertoires in COVID-19. Sequenced by immunoSEQ multiplex PCR; TCRdb stores in-frame clones only, minus some. The table has over 200,000 clones, under 90% seen once; the top ten hold 8.9%. Sequencing was carried out using PBMCs or T cells enriched from blood (not recorded which). These receptors came from a woman aged 45-59 years with acute COVID-19.

The chain uses TRBV5-1 and TRBJ1-6; 10 nucleotides line up with TRBD1. Germline lookup yields CDR1 SGHRS and CDR2 YFSETQ. The trim removed 1 base at V and 7 bases at J, leaving 8 bases unmatched. The CDR3 has 17 residues. CDR3 residues: CASSLRPGQGTNSPLHF. The CDR3 DNA is TGCGCCAGCAGCTTGAGACCGGGACAGGGGACAAATTCACCCCTCCACTTT.

The genes are TRBV5-1 and TRBJ2-4; D is ambiguous. CDR3 length equals 18 residues. Germline CDR1 reads SGHRS; CDR2 reads YFSETQ. V dropped 0 bases and J dropped 0 bases, with 16 bases sitting between them. The CDR3 spells CASSLADRVELAKNIQYF. CDR3 in DNA: TGCGCCAGCAGCTTGGCCGATCGAGTTGAACTAGCCAAAAACATTCAGTACTTC.

The chain recombines TRBV7-3 with TRBJ2-1; 8 nucleotides align to TRBD1. This CDR3 spans 14 amino acids. V lost 6 bases and J lost 8; bases outside the gene matches: 9. Germline CDR1 reads SGHTA; CDR2 reads FQGTGA. This CDR3 reads CASSPSGQGDEQFF. CDR3 sequence (DNA): TGTGCCAGCAGTCCCTCAGGACAGGGCGATGAGCAGTTCTTC.

This clone has a handful of counts. The chain couples TRBV5-1 to TRBJ2-1, with 10 bases matching TRBD1. CDR1 and CDR2 from the germline V gene are SGHRS and YFSETQ. V shed 7 bases and J 6 bases; nucleotides not matched to a gene: 7. This CDR3 region has 14 residues. CDR3 nucleotide sequence: TGCGCCAGCGGCGCCGGGACAGGGGTCAATGAGCAGTTCTTC. Translation gives CASGAGTGVNEQFF.

The rearrangement uses TRBV3-1 (or the pseudogene TRBV3-2) and TRBJ2-3; 9 bases agree with TRBD2. There are 14 residues in the CDR3. Unmatched junction bases numbered 5, after V lost 4 bases and J lost 6 bases. From germline, CDR1 is LGHDT and CDR2 YNNKEL (reference sequence). CDR3 protein: CASSPGLAADTQYF. Written as DNA, the CDR3 is TGTGCCAGCAGCCCGGGACTAGCAGCGGATACGCAGTATTTT.

The V and J genes are TRBV28 and TRBJ1-2, with D possibly matching TRBD1 (6 bases). The CDR3 extends over 18 amino acids. Trimming removed 4 bases from V and 0 bases from J, with 21 bases in between. Germline V gives CDR1 MDHEN, CDR2 SYDVKM. The DNA of the CDR3 is TGTGCCAGCAGTTACGGCCTCCGAGGGACACCAGCTAACTATGGCTACACCTTC. As protein: CASSYGLRGTPANYGYTF.

V usage is TRBV19 and J usage is TRBJ1-5, with D perhaps matching TRBD1 (6 bases). The CDR3 is 15 amino acids. Germline assignment: CDR1 LNHDA and CDR2 SQIVND (reference sequence). V lost 4 bases and J 5 bases, leaving 15 bases between the germline ends. This CDR3 is CASSTAPGGYQPQHF. CDR3 nucleotide sequence: TGTGCCAGTAGTACGGCCCCGGGGGGCTATCAGCCCCAGCATTTT.

The genes are TRBV19 and TRBJ1-2; D not certain. The CDR3 extends over 13 amino acids. V lost 3 bases and J 2 bases, leaving 7 bases between the germline ends. Germline V gene lookup returns CDR1 LNHDA and CDR2 SQIVND (reference sequence). CDR3: CASSILENYGYTF. For the CDR3, the DNA is TGTGCCAGTAGTATTCTGGAGAACTATGGCTACACCTTC. Full variable domain (rest looked up from reference TRBV19 and TRBJ1-2): DGGITQSPKYLFRKEGQNVTLSCEQNLNHDAMYWYRQDPGQGLRLIYYSQIVNDFQKGDIAEGYSVSREKKESFPLTVTSAQKNPTAFYLCASSILENYGYTFGSGTRLTVV.